The clone carrying this T cell receptor beta chain was found a few times. What it binds is not known. The data are from a study of cytomegalovirus exposure and HLA in healthy donors. Findings and limits, study-wide: A likely sequencing artifact accounted for one observed cluster of highly shared sequence variants. Trimming of TCR beta V- and J-genes showed a link, identified in a later analysis, to a missense DCLRE1C variant. As a later analysis revealed, most CMV-associated TCR beta chains appeared HLA-restricted.

The CDR3 is 16 amino acids. In germline, CDR1 is SGHNT, CDR2 YYREEE (reference sequence). V was clipped by 0 bases and J by 5 bases; unmatched bases: 10. PCR was performed using 60 Vbeta and 13 Jbeta primers. TCRdb keeps only in-frame clones here, not all; method: immunoSEQ multiplex PCR. The sample yields about 130,000 clones, 82% seen once. Material for sequencing was PBMCs. The chain combines TRBV5-4 with TRBJ1-1; 7 nucleotides match TRBD1. The source is a boy aged 10-17 years in good health and CMV-seronegative. CDR3 bases: TGTGCCAGCAGCTTGGGAGGGGGCCGGGCGGGGACTGAAGCTTTCTTT. This gives the protein CASSLGGGRAGTEAFF.